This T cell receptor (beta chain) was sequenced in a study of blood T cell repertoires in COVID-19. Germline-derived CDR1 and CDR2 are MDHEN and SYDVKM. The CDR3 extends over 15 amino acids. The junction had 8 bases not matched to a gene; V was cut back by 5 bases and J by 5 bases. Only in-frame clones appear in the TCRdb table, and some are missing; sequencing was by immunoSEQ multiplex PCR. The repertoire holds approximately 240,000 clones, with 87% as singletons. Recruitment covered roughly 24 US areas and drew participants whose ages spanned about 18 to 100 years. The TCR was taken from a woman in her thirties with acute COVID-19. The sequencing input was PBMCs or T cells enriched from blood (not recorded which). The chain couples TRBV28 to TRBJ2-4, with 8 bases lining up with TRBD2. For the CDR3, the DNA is TGTGCCAGCAGTCCTCCCCAGCGGGGGCAAAACATTCAGTACTTC. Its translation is CASSPPQRGQNIQYF.